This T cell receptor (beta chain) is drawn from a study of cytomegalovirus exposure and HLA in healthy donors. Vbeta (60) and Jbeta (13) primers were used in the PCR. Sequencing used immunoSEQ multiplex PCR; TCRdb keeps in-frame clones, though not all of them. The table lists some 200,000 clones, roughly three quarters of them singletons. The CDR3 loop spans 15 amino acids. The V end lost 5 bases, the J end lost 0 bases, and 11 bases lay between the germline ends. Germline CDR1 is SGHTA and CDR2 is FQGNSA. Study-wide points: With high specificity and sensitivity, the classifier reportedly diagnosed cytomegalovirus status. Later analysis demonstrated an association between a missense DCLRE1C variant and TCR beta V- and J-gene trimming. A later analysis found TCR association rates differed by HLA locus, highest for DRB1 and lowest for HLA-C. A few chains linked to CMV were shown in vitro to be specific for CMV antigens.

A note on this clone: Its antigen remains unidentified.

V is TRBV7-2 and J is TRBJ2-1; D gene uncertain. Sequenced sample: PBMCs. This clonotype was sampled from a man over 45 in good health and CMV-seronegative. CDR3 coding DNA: TGTGCCAGCAGCCCCCCGCCGGGCTCCTACAATGAGCAGTTCTTC. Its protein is CASSPPPGSYNEQFF.